This TCR beta chain derives from a study of CD8+ T cells in alopecia areata. Study details: Tofacitinib lasted 6 to 18 months, then 6 months off drug.

Sequencing used cDNA as its template, made by extracting RNA and reverse transcribing it. The assay was immunoSEQ multiplex PCR, and TCRdb's table has in-frame clones only and misses some. This repertoire shows about 150,000 clones, 50% to 65% found once; its top ten account for 15% to 20%. This CDR3 region has 11 residues. The V gene lost 7 bases and the J gene lost 1 base, with 8 bases spanning the gap. Germline V gene lookup returns CDR1 SQVTM and CDR2 ANQGSEA. Treatment specified: oral pan-JAK inhibitor, 5-10 mg twice daily. Those with alopecia areata gave lesional scalp punch biopsies and peripheral blood. A few counts support this clone.

Sequencing used CD8+ T cells sorted from blood, obtained at week 4, from a patient treated with tofacitinib. This TCR was recovered from a human donor with alopecia areata. The chain has TRBV29-1 and TRBJ2-7; no clear D gene. The CDR3 spells CSGRNSYEQYF. The CDR3 region has the DNA TGCAGCGGGCGGAATTCCTACGAGCAGTACTTC.